This T cell receptor beta chain was identified during a study of blood T cell repertoires in COVID-19. In the study overall: Material from acute and convalescent COVID-19 was sourced from the United States, Italy and Spain. The cDNA or gDNA used as material had been derived from T cells, B-cell-depleted T cells, or PBMCs.

The CDR3 loop spans 16 amino acids. J was trimmed by 7 bases and V by 4 bases; bases with no gene match: 9. Germline-derived CDR1 and CDR2 are SGHRS and YFSETQ. Assay used: immunoSEQ multiplex PCR; TCRdb lists only in-frame clones, some missing. The sample includes approximately 78,000 clones, over 75% seen only once; the top ten take approximately 31%. This chain joins TRBV5-1 and TRBJ1-6; 9 bases map to TRBD1. This TCR was sampled from a man aged 50-59 years with acute or convalescent COVID-19. What was sequenced was peripheral blood. The CDR3 bases are TGCGCCAGCAGCCCCGGGGACAGGGACCGAAATTCACCCCTCCACTTT. Translated, it gives CASSPGDRDRNSPLHF.